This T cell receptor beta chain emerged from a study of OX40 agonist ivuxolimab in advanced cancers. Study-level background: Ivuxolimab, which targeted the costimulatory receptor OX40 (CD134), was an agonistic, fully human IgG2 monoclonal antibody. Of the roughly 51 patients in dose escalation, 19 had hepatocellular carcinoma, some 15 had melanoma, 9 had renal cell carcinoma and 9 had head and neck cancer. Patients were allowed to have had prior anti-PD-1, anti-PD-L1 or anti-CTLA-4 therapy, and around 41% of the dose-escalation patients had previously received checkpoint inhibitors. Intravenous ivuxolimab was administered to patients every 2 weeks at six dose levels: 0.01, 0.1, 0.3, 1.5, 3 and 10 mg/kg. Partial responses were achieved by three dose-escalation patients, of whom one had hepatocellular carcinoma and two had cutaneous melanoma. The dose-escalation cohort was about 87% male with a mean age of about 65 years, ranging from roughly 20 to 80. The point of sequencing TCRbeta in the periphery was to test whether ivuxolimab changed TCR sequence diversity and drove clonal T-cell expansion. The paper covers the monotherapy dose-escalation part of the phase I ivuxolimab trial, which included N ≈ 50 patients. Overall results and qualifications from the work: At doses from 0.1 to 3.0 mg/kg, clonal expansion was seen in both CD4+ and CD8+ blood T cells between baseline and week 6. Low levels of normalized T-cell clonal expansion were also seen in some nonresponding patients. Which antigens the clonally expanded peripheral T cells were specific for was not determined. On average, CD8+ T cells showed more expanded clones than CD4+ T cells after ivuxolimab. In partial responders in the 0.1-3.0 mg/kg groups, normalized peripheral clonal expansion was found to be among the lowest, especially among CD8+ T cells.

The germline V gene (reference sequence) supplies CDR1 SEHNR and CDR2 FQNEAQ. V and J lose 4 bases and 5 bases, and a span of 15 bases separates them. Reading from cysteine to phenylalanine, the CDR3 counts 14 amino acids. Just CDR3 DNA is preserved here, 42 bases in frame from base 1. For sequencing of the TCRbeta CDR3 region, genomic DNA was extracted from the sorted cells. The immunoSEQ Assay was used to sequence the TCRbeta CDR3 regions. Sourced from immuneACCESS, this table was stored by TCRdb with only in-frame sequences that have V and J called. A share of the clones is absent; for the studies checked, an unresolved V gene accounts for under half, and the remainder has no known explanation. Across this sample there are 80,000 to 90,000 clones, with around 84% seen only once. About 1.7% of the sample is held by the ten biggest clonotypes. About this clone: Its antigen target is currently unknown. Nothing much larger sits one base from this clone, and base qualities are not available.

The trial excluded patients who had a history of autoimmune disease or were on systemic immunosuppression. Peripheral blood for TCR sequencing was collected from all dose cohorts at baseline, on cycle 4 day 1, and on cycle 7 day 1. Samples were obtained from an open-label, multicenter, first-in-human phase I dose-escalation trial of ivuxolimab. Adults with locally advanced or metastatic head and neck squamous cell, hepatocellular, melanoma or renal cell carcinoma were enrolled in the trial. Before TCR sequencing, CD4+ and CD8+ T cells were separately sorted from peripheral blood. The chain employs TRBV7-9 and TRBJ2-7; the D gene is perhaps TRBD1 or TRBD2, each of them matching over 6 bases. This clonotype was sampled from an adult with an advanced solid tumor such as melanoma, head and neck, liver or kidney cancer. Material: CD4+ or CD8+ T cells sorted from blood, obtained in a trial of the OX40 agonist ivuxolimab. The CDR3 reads CASSWGAEIDEQYF. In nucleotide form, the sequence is TGTGCCAGCAGCTGGGGGGCGGAGATCGACGAGCAGTACTTC.